This TCR beta chain stems from a study of blood T cells in healthy people across ages. A second PCR of about 7 to 12 cycles used a sample-barcoded 5' primer and a J-beta primer mix. TCRdb analysed the 5' RACE reads with MiXCR anew, one entry per CDR3 protein. The sample carries more than 900,000 distinct CDR3 sequences, just under 30% recorded once. This clonotype was counted many times. A much larger clone lies a single base off, so this may be a read error. The same data also went into a second study, on T cells of mothers and their children.

The sequencing sample was made of blood. The TCR comes from a woman in her thirties or forties in good health.

DNA of the CDR3: TGCAGTGCTAGAGATTGGGTAGCGGGGGCCTACGAGCAGTACTTC. It yields the protein CSARDWVAGAYEQYF. This rearrangement joins TRBV20-1 to TRBJ2-7; 9 bases align to TRBD2. V gave up 0 bases and J gave up 2 bases; unmatched junction bases: 5. CDR3 length equals 15 residues. Germline CDR1 is DFQATT and CDR2 is SNEGSKA (reference sequence).